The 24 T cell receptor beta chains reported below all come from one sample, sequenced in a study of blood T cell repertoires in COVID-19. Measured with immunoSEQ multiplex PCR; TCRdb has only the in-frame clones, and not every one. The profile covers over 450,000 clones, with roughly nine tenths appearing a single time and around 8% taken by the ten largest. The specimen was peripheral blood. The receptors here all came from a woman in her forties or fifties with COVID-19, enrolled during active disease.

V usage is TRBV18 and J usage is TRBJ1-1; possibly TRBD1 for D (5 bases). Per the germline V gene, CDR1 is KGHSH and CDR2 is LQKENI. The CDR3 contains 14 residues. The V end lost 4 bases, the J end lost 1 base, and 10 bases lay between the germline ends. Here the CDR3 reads CASSLGQENTEAFF. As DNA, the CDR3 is TGTGCCAGCTCACTGGGGCAGGAGAACACTGAAGCTTTCTTT.

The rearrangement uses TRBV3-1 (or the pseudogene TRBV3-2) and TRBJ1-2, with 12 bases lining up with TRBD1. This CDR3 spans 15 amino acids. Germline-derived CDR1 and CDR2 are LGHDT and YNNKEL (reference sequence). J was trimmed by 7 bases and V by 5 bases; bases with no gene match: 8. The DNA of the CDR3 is TGTGCCAGCAGCTCACCGGGACAGGGGGCGATTGGCTACACCTTC. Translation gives CASSSPGQGAIGYTF.

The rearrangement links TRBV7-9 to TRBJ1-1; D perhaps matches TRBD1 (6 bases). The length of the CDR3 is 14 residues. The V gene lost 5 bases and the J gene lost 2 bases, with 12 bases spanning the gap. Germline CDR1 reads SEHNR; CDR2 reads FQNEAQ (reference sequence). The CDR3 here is CASSPWTVNTEAFF. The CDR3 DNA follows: TGTGCCAGCAGCCCCTGGACAGTAAACACTGAAGCTTTCTTT.

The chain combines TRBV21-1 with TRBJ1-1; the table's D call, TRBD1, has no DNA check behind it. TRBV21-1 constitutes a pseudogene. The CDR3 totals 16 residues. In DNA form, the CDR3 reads TGTGCCAGCAGCAAATCGCCTTTCGCAGGTTCCACTGAAGCTTTCTTT. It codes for CASSKSPFAGSTEAFF.

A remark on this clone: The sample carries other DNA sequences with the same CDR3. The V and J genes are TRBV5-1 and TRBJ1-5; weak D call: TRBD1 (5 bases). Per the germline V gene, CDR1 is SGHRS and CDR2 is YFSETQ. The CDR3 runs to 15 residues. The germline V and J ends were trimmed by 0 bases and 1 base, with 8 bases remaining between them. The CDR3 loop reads CASSLEGASNQPQHF. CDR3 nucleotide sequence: TGCGCCAGCAGCTTGGAAGGGGCGAGCAATCAGCCCCAGCATTTT.

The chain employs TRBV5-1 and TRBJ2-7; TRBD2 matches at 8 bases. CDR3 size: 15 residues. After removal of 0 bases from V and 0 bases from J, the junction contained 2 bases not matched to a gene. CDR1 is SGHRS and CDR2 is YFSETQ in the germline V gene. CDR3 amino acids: CASSLVAGFSYEQYF. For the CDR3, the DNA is TGCGCCAGCAGCTTGGTAGCGGGGTTCTCCTACGAGCAGTACTTC.

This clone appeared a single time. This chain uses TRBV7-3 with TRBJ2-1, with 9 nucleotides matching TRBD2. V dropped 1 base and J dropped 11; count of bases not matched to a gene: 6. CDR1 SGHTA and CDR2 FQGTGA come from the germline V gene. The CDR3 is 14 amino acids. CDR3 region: CASSLNSGSLKQFF. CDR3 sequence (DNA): TGTGCCAGCAGCTTAAATAGCGGGAGTCTCAAGCAGTTCTTC. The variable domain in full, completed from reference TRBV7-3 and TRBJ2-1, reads GAGVSQTPSNKVTEKGKYVELRCDPISGHTALYWYRQSLGQGPEFLIYFQGTGAADDSGLPNDRFFAVRPEGSVSTLKIQRTERGDSAVYLCASSLNSGSLKQFFGPGTRLTVL.

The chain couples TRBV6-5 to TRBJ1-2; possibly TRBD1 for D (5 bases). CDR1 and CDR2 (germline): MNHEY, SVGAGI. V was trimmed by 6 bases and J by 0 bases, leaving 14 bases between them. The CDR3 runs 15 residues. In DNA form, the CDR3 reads TGTGCCAGCAGCCAGGGCCTCGGGCCTAACTATGGCTACACCTTC. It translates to CASSQGLGPNYGYTF.

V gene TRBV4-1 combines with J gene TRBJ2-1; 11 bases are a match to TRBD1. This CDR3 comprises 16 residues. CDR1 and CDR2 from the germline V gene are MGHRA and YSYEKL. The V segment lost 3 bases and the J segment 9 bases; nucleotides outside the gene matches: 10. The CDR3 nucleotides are TGCGCCAGCAGCCACACTTGGACAGGGGGCGAGGGTGAGCAGTTCTTC. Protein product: CASSHTWTGGEGEQFF.

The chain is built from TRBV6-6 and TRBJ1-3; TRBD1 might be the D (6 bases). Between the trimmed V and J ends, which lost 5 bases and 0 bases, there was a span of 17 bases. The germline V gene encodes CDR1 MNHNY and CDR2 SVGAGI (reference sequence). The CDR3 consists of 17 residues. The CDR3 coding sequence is TGTGCCAGCAGTCTGGTTGGGGGCAGGACCTCTGGAAACACCATATATTTT. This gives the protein CASSLVGGRTSGNTIYF.

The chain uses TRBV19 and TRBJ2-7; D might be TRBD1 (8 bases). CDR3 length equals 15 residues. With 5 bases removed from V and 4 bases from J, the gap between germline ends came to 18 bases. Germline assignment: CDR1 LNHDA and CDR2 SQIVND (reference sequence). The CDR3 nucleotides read TGTGCCAGTAGTGGGACTACAGGGGGGGGGTACGAGCAGTACTTC. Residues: CASSGTTGGGYEQYF.

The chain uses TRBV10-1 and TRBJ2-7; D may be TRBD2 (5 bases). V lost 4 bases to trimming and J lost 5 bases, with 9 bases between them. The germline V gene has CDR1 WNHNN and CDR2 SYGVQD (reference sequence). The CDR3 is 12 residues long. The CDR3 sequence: CASSAGWNEQYF. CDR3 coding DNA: TGCGCCAGCAGTGCGGGGTGGAACGAGCAGTACTTC.

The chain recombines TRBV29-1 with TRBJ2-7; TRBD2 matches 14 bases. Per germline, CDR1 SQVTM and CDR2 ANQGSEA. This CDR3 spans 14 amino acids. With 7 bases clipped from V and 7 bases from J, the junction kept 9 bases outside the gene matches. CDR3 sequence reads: CSARAGTSGGEQYF. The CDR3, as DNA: TGCAGCGCCAGAGCCGGGACTAGCGGGGGTGAGCAGTACTTC.

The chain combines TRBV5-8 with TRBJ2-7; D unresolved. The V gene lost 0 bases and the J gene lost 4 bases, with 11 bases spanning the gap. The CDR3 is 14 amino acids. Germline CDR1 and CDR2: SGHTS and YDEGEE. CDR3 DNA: TGTGCCAGCAGCTTGGCCGGCGGTTCGTACGAGCAGTACTTC. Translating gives CASSLAGGSYEQYF.

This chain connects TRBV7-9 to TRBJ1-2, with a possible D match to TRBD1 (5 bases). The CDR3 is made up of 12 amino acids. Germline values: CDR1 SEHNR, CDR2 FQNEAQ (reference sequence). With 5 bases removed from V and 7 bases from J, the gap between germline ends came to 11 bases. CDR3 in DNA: TGTGCCAGCAGCCCGACAGATTTTGGCTACACCTTC. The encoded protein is CASSPTDFGYTF.

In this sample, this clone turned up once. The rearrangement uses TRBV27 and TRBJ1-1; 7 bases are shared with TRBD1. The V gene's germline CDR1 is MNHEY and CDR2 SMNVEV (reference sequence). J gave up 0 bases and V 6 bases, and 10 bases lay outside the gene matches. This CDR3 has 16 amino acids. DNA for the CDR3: TGTGCCAGCAGGGGGTCCGGGACAGTGATGAACACTGAAGCTTTCTTT. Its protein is CASRGSGTVMNTEAFF.

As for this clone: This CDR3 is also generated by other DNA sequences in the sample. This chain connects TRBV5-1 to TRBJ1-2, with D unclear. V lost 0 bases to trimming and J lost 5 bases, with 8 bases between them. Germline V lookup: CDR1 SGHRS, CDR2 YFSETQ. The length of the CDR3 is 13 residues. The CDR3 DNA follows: TGCGCCAGCAGCTTGGGAACAGATTATGGCTACACCTTC. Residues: CASSLGTDYGYTF.

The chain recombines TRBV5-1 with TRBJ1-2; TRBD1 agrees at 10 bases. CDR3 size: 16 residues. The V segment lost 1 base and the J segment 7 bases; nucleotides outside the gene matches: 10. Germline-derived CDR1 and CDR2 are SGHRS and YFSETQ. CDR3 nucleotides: TGCGCCAGCAGCTTGAGTCCCGGGACAGGGGTTCGTGGCTACACCTTC. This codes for CASSLSPGTGVRGYTF.

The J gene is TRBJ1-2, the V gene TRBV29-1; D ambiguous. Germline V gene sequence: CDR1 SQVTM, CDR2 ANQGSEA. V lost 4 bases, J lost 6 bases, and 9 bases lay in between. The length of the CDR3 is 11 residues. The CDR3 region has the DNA TGCAGCGTTGGCACCCTAAATGGCTACACCTTC. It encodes CSVGTLNGYTF.

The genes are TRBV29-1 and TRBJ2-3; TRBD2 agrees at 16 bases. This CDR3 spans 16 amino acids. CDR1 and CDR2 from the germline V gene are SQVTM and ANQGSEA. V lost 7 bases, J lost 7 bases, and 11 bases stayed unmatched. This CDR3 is CSAGTSGGALPYTQYF. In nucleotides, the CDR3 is TGCAGCGCCGGGACTAGCGGGGGGGCCCTTCCCTATACGCAGTATTTT.

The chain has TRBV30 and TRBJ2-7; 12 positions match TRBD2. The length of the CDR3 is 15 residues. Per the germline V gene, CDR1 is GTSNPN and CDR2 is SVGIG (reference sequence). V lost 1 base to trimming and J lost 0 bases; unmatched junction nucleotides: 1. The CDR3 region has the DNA TGTGCCTGGAGTGGACTAGCGGGGGCCTCCTACGAGCAGTACTTC. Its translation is CAWSGLAGASYEQYF.

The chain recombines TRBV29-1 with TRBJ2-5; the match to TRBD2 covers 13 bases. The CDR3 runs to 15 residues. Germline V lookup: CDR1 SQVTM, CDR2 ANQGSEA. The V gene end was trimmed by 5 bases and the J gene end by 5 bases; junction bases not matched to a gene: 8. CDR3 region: CSVMGLAGISETQYF. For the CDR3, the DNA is TGCAGCGTTATGGGACTAGCGGGGATCTCGGAGACCCAGTACTTC.

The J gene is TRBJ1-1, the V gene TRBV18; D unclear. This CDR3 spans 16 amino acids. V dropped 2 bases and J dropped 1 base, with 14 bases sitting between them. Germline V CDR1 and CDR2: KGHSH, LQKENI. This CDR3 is CASSPRLGGSNTEAFF. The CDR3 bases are TGTGCCAGCTCACCAAGGTTAGGCGGATCGAACACTGAAGCTTTCTTT.

The CDR3 DNA reads as TGTGCCAGCAGGTCCCCCGCAGGCACTGAAGCTTTCTTT. Encoded protein: CASRSPAGTEAFF. V gene TRBV6-5 combines with J gene TRBJ1-1; the D is unclear. CDR3 size: 13 residues. Per the germline V gene, CDR1 is MNHEY and CDR2 is SVGAGI. Trimming took 6 bases from V and 4 from J, leaving 12 bases between them.